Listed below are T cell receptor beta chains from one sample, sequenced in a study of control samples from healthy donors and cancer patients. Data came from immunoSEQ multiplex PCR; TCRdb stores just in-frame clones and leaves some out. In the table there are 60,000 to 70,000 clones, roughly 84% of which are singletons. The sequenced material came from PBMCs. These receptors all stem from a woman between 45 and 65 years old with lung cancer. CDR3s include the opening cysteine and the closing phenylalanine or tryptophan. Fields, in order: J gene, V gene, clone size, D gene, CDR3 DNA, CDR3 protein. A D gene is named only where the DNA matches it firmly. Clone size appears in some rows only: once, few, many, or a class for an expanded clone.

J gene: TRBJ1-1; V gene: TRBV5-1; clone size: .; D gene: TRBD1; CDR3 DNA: TGCGCCAGCAGCTCTGGACAGGGGGCGCCGAACACTGAAGCTTTCTTT; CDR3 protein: CASSSGQGAPNTEAFF
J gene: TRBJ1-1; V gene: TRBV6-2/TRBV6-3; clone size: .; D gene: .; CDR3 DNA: TGTGCCAGCAGTTACTGGGGGGGCACTGAAGCTTTCTTT; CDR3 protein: CASSYWGGTEAFF
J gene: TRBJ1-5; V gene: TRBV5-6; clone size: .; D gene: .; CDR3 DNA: TGTGCCAGCAGCTTGCAGAACAGAGCAAATCAGCCCCAGCATTTT; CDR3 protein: CASSLQNRANQPQHF
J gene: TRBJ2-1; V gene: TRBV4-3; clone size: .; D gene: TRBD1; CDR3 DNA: TGCGCCAGCAGCCCGTCCCCCCGGGACAGATACAATGAGCAGTTCTTC; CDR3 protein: CASSPSPRDRYNEQFF
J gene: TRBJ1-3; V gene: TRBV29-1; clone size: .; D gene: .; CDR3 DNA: TGCAGCGCCCGAGCAGGGTATTCGTCTGGAAACACCATATATTTT; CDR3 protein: CSARAGYSSGNTIYF
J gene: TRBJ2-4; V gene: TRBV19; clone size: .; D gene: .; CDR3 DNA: TGTGCCAGTAGTATAGGGGAGAACATTCAGTACTTC; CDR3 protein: CASSIGENIQYF
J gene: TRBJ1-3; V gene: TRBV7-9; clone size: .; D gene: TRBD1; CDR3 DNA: TGTGCCAGCACCGGTAAAAGGGGGACAGGGACTGGAAACACCATATATTTT; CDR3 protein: CASTGKRGTGTGNTIYF
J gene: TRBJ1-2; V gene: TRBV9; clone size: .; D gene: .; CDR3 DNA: TGTGCCAGCAGCCCTGGGACGGTAGCTAACTATGGCTACACCTTC; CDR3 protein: CASSPGTVANYGYTF
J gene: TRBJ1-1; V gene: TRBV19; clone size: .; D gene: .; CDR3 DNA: TGTGCCAGTAGTATCCCCCAACGAAACACTGAAGCTTTCTTT; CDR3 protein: CASSIPQRNTEAFF
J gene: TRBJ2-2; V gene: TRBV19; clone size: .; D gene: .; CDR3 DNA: TGTGCCAGTAGTGTAAGGGACAAGATAAACACCGGGGAGCTGTTTTTT; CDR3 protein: CASSVRDKINTGELFF
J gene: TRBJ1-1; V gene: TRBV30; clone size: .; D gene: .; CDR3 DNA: TGTGCCTGGAGTGGTGGAGGGACTGAAGCTTTCTTT; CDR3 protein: CAWSGGGTEAFF
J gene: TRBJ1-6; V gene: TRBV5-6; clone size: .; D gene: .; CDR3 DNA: TGTGCCAGCAGCTTGTTACAGGGTGATAATTCACCCCTCCACTTT; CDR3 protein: CASSLLQGDNSPLHF
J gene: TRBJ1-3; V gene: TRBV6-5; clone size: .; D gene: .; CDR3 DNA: TGTGCCAGCAGGCCGTCCAGGGTATCCGGAAACACCATATATTTT; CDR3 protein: CASRPSRVSGNTIYF
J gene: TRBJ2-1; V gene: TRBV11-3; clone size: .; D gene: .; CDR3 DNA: TGTGCCAGCAGCTTAGGGGCAGGAGAGCAGTTCTTC; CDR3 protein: CASSLGAGEQFF
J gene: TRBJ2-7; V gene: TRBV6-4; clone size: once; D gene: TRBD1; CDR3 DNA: TGTGCCAGCAAACCGGACAGGGTTTCCGGCGAGCAGTACTTC; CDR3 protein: CASKPDRVSGEQYF
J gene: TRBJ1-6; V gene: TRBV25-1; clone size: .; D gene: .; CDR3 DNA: TGTGCCAGCAGTGAATACCGTTCACCCCTCCACTTT; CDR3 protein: CASSEYRSPLHF
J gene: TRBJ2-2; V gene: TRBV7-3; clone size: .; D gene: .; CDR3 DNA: TGTGCCAGCAGAGTCGGGACGACGGACACCGGGGAGCTGTTTTTT; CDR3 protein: CASRVGTTDTGELFF
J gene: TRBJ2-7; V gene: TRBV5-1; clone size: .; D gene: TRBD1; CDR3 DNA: TGCGCCAGCAGCTTACAGGGGGTTACCTACGAGCAGTACTTC; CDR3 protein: CASSLQGVTYEQYF
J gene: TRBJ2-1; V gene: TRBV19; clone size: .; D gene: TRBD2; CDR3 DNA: TGTGCCAGTAGTAGCGGACTAGCGGGGGGGATTGAGCAGTTCTTC; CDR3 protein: CASSSGLAGGIEQFF
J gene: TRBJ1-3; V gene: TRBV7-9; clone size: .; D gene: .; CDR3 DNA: TGTGCCAGCAGCTTAATCAAGGGACTTTCTGGAAACACCATATATTTT; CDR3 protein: CASSLIKGLSGNTIYF
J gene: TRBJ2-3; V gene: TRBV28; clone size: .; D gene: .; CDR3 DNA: TGTGCCAGCACTGGTAATACGCAGTATTTT; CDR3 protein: CASTGNTQYF
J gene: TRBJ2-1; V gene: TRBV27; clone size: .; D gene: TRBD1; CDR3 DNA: TGTGCCAGCAGTTCTCCGGGACAGGCCGACAATGAGCAGTTCTTC; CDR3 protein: CASSSPGQADNEQFF
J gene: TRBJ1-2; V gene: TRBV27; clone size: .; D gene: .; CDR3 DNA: TGTGCCACCCGAGAAGGGCTTCACTATGGCTACACCTTC; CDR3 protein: CATREGLHYGYTF
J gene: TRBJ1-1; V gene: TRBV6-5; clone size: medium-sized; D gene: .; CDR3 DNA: TGTGCCAGCAGCTCTACGGTGAACACTGAAGCTTTCTTT; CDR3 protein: CASSSTVNTEAFF
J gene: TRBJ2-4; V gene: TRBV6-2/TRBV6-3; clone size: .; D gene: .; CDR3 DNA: TGTGCCAGCAGTTACTCCGATAGCCTCAAAAACATTCAGTACTTC; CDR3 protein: CASSYSDSLKNIQYF
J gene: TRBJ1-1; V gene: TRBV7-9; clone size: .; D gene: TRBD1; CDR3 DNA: TGTGCCAGCAGCTCCGTCCCGGGACAGGGATTGAACACTGAAGCTTTCTTT; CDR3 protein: CASSSVPGQGLNTEAFF
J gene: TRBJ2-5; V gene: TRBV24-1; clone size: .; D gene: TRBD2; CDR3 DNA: TGTGCCACCAGTGACGGGGGGGGAGCGGAGACCCAGTACTTC; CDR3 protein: CATSDGGGAETQYF
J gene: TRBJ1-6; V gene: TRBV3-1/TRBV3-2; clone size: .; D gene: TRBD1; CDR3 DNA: TGTGCCAGCAGGAGGTCACCCGAGACAGGGAAAAATTCACCCCTCCACTTT; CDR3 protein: CASRRSPETGKNSPLHF
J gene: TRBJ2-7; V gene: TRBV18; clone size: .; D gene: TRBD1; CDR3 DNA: TGTGCCAGCTCACCAGTCCCTCGGGACAGTCAAAACGAGCAGTACTTC; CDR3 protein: CASSPVPRDSQNEQYF
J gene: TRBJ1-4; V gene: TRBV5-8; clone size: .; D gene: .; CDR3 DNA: TGTGCCAGCAGCTTAGGGTCCGGAAAACTGTTTTTT; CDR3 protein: CASSLGSGKLFF
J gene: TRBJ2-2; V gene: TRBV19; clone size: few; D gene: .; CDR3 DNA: TGTGCCAGTAGTCCCTGGGGGGCCAGCACTGGGGAGCTGTTTTTT; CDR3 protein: CASSPWGASTGELFF
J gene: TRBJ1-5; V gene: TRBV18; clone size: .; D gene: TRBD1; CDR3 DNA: TGTGCCAGCTCACTCGGACAGGGAAATCAGCCCCAGCATTTT; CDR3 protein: CASSLGQGNQPQHF